These 15 T cell receptor beta chains were sequenced from one sample in a study of identical twins. TCRdb independently ran MiXCR on the 5' RACE reads; one entry per CDR3 protein. Seen here are some 760,000 distinct CDR3 sequences, approximately 18% observed once, and the top ten hold roughly 13%. These same data were also listed under a study on T cells expressing NK-cell markers.

The sample comprised PBMCs. These receptors were taken from a woman between 18 and 30 years old in good health.

J is TRBJ2-7 and V is TRBV6-6, with D possibly being TRBD2 (5 bases). V was cut by 5 bases and J by 5 bases, with 10 bases left in between. The length of the CDR3 is 12 residues. Germline CDR1 reads MNHNY; CDR2 reads SVGAGI (reference sequence). The DNA of the CDR3 is TGTGCCAGCAGTCTCCAGGAGGACGAGCAGTACTTC. Translation: CASSLQEDEQYF.

Comment on this clonotype: A junction boundary mismatches the germline segment, possibly from a read error. The V gene is TRBV12-3 or TRBV12-4, the J gene TRBJ1-1; 8 bases are shared with TRBD1. This CDR3 contains 13 residues. The CDR3, as DNA: TGTGCCAGCAGCTTAGGGACAGGAGCCCGGGCTTTCTTT. Translation: CASSLGTGARAFF.

The chain links TRBV29-1 to TRBJ1-1; D gene uncertain. The V end lost 6 bases, the J end lost 3 bases, and 14 bases lay between the germline ends. The CDR3 totals 13 residues. Germline V CDR1 and CDR2: SQVTM, ANQGSEA. The CDR3 loop reads CSVRPPSYTEAFF. Here the CDR3 DNA reads TGCAGCGTCCGCCCCCCAAGTTACACTGAAGCTTTCTTT.

The chain has TRBV4-2 and TRBJ2-7; D is unclear. The V gene lost 0 bases and the J gene lost 2 bases, with 11 bases spanning the gap. Germline V gene data show CDR1 as LGHNA and CDR2 as YNFKEQ. The CDR3 sequence is 15 residues long. The CDR3 spells CASSQDEAEAYEQYF. In nucleotides, the CDR3 is TGTGCCAGCAGCCAAGATGAGGCCGAAGCCTACGAGCAGTACTTC.

This clonotype has only a few counts. This rearrangement joins TRBV6-2 or TRBV6-3 to TRBJ2-1; a possible D gene is TRBD2 (5 bases). The CDR3 runs to 11 residues. CDR1 is MNHEY and CDR2 is SVGEGT in the germline V gene. Between the trimmed V and J ends, which lost 4 bases and 16 bases, there was a span of 14 bases. The CDR3 DNA sequence: TGTGCCAGCAGTTCCGGGTCTCGGGAATTCTTC. Translation: CASSSGSREFF.

This clonotype was observed a few times. The gene calls are TRBV7-9 and TRBJ2-1, with a possible D match to TRBD2 (6 bases). V was trimmed by 3 bases and J by 2 bases, leaving 14 bases between them. The CDR3 contains 16 residues. Per the germline V gene, CDR1 is SEHNR and CDR2 is FQNEAQ (reference sequence). The CDR3 DNA sequence: TGTGCCAGCAGCTTTGAGGGACTTAAAACCTACAATGAGCAGTTCTTC. This encodes CASSFEGLKTYNEQFF.

This chain links TRBV7-9 with TRBJ2-5; 7 nucleotides match TRBD2. The CDR3 is made up of 11 amino acids. J gave up 7 bases and V 8 bases, and 4 bases lay outside the gene matches. CDR1 and CDR2 from the germline V gene are SEHNR and FQNEAQ (reference sequence). The CDR3, as DNA: TGTGCCAGCGAACCGGGAGGGACCCAGTACTTC. Protein: CASEPGGTQYF.

This clonotype showed up just a few times. This chain connects TRBV5-1 to TRBJ2-1, with D possibly called TRBD1 or TRBD2 (5 bases each). Trimming stripped 4 bases from V and 5 bases from J, with 10 bases between. The length of the CDR3 is 13 residues. CDR1 and CDR2 (germline): SGHRS, YFSETQ. Here the CDR3 reads CASSDQGHNEQFF. CDR3 bases: TGCGCCAGCAGCGATCAGGGACACAATGAGCAGTTCTTC.

This clonotype was seen only a few times. The chain joins TRBV20-1 to TRBJ2-3; TRBD2 is a possible D gene (7 bases). This CDR3 contains 13 residues. CDR1 and CDR2 (germline): DFQATT, SNEGSKA (reference sequence). Trimming stripped 1 base from V and 5 bases from J, with 10 bases between. The chain's CDR3 is CSARGGGQDTQYF. As DNA, the CDR3 is TGCAGTGCTAGAGGGGGGGGGCAAGATACGCAGTATTTT.

This clonotype has more than one count but fewer than ten. The chain employs TRBV7-9 and TRBJ2-1; a possible D gene is TRBD1 (5 bases). From germline, CDR1 is SEHNR and CDR2 FQNEAQ (reference sequence). Trimming left V 8 bases short and J 6 bases short, with 20 bases between. This CDR3 is built from 15 residues. Written as DNA, the CDR3 is TGTGCCAGCTTAGGGCACGGTGGGGCCGTCAATGAGCAGTTCTTC. Protein product: CASLGHGGAVNEQFF.

This chain links TRBV5-1 with TRBJ1-1; D remains unclear. The length of the CDR3 is 12 residues. The germline gives CDR1 SGHRS, CDR2 YFSETQ. V lost 6 bases, J lost 5 bases, and 11 bases lay in between. The CDR3 loop reads CASTGSRTEAFF. CDR3 in DNA: TGCGCCAGCACCGGGAGTAGGACTGAAGCTTTCTTT.

This clonotype has only a few counts. This chain uses TRBV12-3 or TRBV12-4 with TRBJ2-7; 7 nucleotides align to TRBD2. The CDR3 is 17 amino acids. V lost 4 bases to trimming and J lost 5 bases; unmatched junction nucleotides: 17. This CDR3 reads CASSYRAGSRERDEQYF. The CDR3 coding sequence is TGTGCCAGCAGTTATAGGGCCGGCTCGCGGGAGCGTGACGAGCAGTACTTC.

This clonotype occurred a few times. J is TRBJ1-1 and V is TRBV6-1, with D possibly TRBD1 on 6 matching bases. The germline V gene encodes CDR1 MNHNS and CDR2 SASEGT. Trimming left V 6 bases short and J 1 base short, with 12 bases between. CDR3 length: 14 amino acids. CDR3 protein: CASRPDRQNTEAFF. CDR3 in DNA: TGTGCCAGCAGGCCAGACAGGCAGAACACTGAAGCTTTCTTT.

This clonotype was recorded at least ten times. The gene calls are TRBV2 and TRBJ2-7, with 11 nucleotides matching TRBD2. The length of the CDR3 is 14 residues. Germline V lookup: CDR1 SNHLY, CDR2 FYNNEI. Trimming at V came to 6 bases and at J to 3 bases, leaving 4 bases not matched to a gene. CDR3 nucleotide sequence: TGTGCCAGCAGGGCTACTAGCGGGGGCTACGAGCAGTACTTC. This sequence encodes CASRATSGGYEQYF.

This clonotype has a handful of counts. This rearrangement joins TRBV6-2 or TRBV6-3 to TRBJ1-5, with D possibly TRBD1 on 6 matching bases. V was clipped by 6 bases and J by 2 bases, with 11 bases between them. Germline V lookup: CDR1 MNHEY, CDR2 SVGEGT. The CDR3 covers 14 residues. The CDR3 DNA follows: TGTGCCAGCAGATACAGGGAGGGCAATCAGCCCCAGCATTTT. Its translation is CASRYREGNQPQHF.